The 18 T cell receptor beta chains given below trace back to one sample, sequenced in a study of response to subunit inactivated influenza vaccine. TCRdb reanalysed the RT-PCR reads using MiXCR and keeps one entry per CDR3 protein. The repertoire holds 450,000 to 500,000 distinct CDR3 sequences, approximately 11% seen once, with approximately 12% in the top ten. Sequences were derived from PBMCs from blood, sampled 40 to 50 days after vaccination. The receptors shown here come from a man aged 50-60 years who received an inactivated influenza vaccine.

This clonotype occurred a few times. The CDR3 nucleotides read TGTGCCAGCAGCTTAGGTCCTGCCTACAATGAGCAGTTCTTC. Amino acids: CASSLGPAYNEQFF. The chain has TRBV7-3 and TRBJ2-1; the D is unclear. The CDR3 has 14 residues. Germline CDR1 is SGHTA and CDR2 is FQGTGA. V was pared by 2 bases and J by 2 bases, with 7 bases between.

The CDR3 coding sequence is TGTGCCAGCATCGCGACCGGGACTAGGATCTACGAGCAGTACTTC. This translates into CASIATGTRIYEQYF. The rearrangement links TRBV6-2 or TRBV6-3 to TRBJ2-7, with TRBD2 matching 8 bases. From germline, CDR1 is MNHEY and CDR2 SVGEGT. Trimming removed 7 bases from V and 3 bases from J; junction bases left unmatched: 11. There are 15 residues in the CDR3.

This clonotype was detected ten times or more. The chain links TRBV7-9 to TRBJ2-4; D gene uncertain. CDR1 and CDR2 (germline): SEHNR, FQNEAQ (reference sequence). Trimming cost V 1 base and J 5 bases, with 3 bases left between them. The CDR3 length is 12 residues. The CDR3 DNA follows: TGTGCCAGCAGCTTAGATCAAAACATTCAGTACTTC. Translating gives CASSLDQNIQYF.

This clonotype was seen repeatedly, ten times or more. V is TRBV6-2 or TRBV6-3 and J is TRBJ2-1; 14 bases are a match to TRBD2. The junction had 9 bases not matched to a gene; V was cut back by 6 bases and J by 2 bases. CDR1 and CDR2 (germline): MNHEY, SVGEGT. The CDR3 totals 18 residues. CDR3 protein: CASRRLAGGPLAYNEQFF. The CDR3 DNA reads TGTGCCAGCAGAAGACTAGCGGGGGGGCCGTTGGCCTACAATGAGCAGTTCTTC.

The V call is TRBV24-1, the J call TRBJ2-1; no definite D call. V was pared by 1 base and J by 4 bases, with 10 bases between. CDR1 and CDR2 from the germline V gene are KGHDR and SFDVKD. The CDR3 runs 15 residues. As DNA, the CDR3 is TGTGCCACCAGTGATTTTGGAGCGACTTACAATGAGCAGTTCTTC. Translating gives CATSDFGATYNEQFF.

The V gene is TRBV5-1, the J gene TRBJ1-5, with 7 positions matching TRBD1. CDR1 and CDR2 (germline): SGHRS, YFSETQ. The CDR3 covers 14 residues. V lost 0 bases to trimming and J lost 6 bases; unmatched junction nucleotides: 3. CDR3 in amino acids: CASSLETGSQPQHF. In nucleotides, the CDR3 is TGCGCCAGCAGCTTGGAGACAGGGTCTCAGCCCCAGCATTTT.

The rearrangement uses TRBV5-1 and TRBJ2-2, with a weak D call TRBD1 (5 bases). V lost 4 bases and J lost 3, with 16 bases in between. Germline CDR1 is SGHRS and CDR2 is YFSETQ. The CDR3 extends over 16 amino acids. The CDR3 bases are TGCGCCAGCAGCCCTCCCGGCAGGGCTTACACCGGGGAGCTGTTTTTT. Translating it yields CASSPPGRAYTGELFF.

The sample holds many counts of this clonotype. The chain is built from TRBV20-1 and TRBJ2-2; D may be TRBD2 (5 bases). CDR1 is DFQATT, CDR2 SNEGSKA, per germline (reference sequence). This CDR3 has 12 residues. Trimming removed 4 bases at V and 6 bases at J, with 9 bases between. CDR3 sequence reads: CSAIRGAGELFF. The CDR3 nucleotides read TGCAGTGCTATTCGGGGTGCCGGGGAGCTGTTTTTT.

This clonotype was seen a few times. The CDR3 DNA reads as TGCAGCGCGGGGGGCGGTGTCGACACTGAAGCTTTCTTT. It encodes CSAGGGVDTEAFF. The chain is built from TRBV29-1 and TRBJ1-1, with D possibly matching TRBD1 (6 bases). V shed 7 bases and J shed 3 bases, with 15 bases lying between them. Germline CDR1 SQVTM, CDR2 ANQGSEA. The CDR3 consists of 13 residues.

The chain carries TRBV29-1 and TRBJ2-1; TRBD1 agrees at 7 bases. Germline V gives CDR1 SQVTM, CDR2 ANQGSEA. This CDR3 comprises 15 residues. Trimming took 5 bases from V and 6 from J; bases not matched to a gene: 13. CDR3 amino acids: CSVSLGTANFNEQFF. Here the CDR3 DNA reads TGCAGCGTTTCCCTCGGGACAGCGAATTTCAATGAGCAGTTCTTC.

The J gene is TRBJ2-1, the V gene TRBV12-3 or TRBV12-4; 11 positions match TRBD1. The CDR3 totals 13 residues. The ends lost 7 bases at V and 9 bases at J; junction bases unmatched: 5. CDR3 region: CASTPGQGGEQFF. CDR3 coding DNA: TGTGCCAGCACCCCGGGACAGGGGGGTGAGCAGTTCTTC.

This clonotype was counted at least ten times. The V and J genes are TRBV6-5 and TRBJ2-5; 10 bases align to TRBD2. Germline-derived CDR1 and CDR2 are MNHEY and SVGAGI. The CDR3 sequence is 16 residues long. The junction had 3 bases not matched to a gene; V was cut back by 0 bases and J by 2 bases. The CDR3 nucleotides are TGTGCCAGCAGTTACTCTCGGACTAGCGGTCAAGAGACCCAGTACTTC. Its protein is CASSYSRTSGQETQYF.

The chain employs TRBV27 and TRBJ2-1; TRBD1 matches 11 bases. Losses at the gene ends were 6 bases for V and 4 bases for J; bases not matched to a gene: 5. This CDR3 is 15 amino acids long. Looked up from germline, CDR1 is MNHEY and CDR2 is SMNVEV (reference sequence). CDR3 protein: CASRYGQGAYNEQFF. CDR3 bases: TGTGCCAGCAGATATGGACAGGGGGCTTACAATGAGCAGTTCTTC.

This clonotype was observed a handful of times. V and J are TRBV7-2 and TRBJ2-7; D unresolved. Germline CDR1 SGHTA, CDR2 FQGNSA. The CDR3 contains 13 residues. The ends were cut back, 4 bases at V and 2 bases at J, with 9 bases in the middle. The CDR3 DNA reads TGTGCCAGCAGCTCTTATATACCCTACGAGCAGTACTTC. Translated: CASSSYIPYEQYF.

This clonotype was counted a few times. The genes are TRBV12-3 or TRBV12-4 and TRBJ2-3, with 7 bases identical to TRBD1. Unmatched junction bases numbered 15, after V lost 6 bases and J lost 6 bases. The CDR3 is 16 amino acids. The CDR3 nucleotides read TGTGCCAGCAGGATCTCACAGGGGCCCTTAACGGATACGCAGTATTTT. Translating it yields CASRISQGPLTDTQYF.

This CDR3 reads CAISESAGGGEQYF. CDR3 bases: TGTGCCATCAGTGAATCGGCGGGGGGGGGAGAGCAGTACTTC. This chain connects TRBV10-3 to TRBJ2-7, with 9 bases that match TRBD2. The CDR3 consists of 14 residues. J gave up 7 bases and V 3 bases, and 7 bases lay outside the gene matches. The germline gives CDR1 ENHRY, CDR2 SYGVKD.

This clonotype was detected a few times. The J gene is TRBJ2-5, the V gene TRBV20-1; tentative D call: TRBD1 (7 bases). Deletions cut 3 bases from V and 8 bases from J, with 19 bases between. The CDR3 runs 14 residues. Per germline, CDR1 DFQATT and CDR2 SNEGSKA (reference sequence). The CDR3 region is CSASRPQGGLTQYF. The CDR3 bases are TGCAGTGCTAGTAGGCCCCAGGGGGGTTTAACCCAGTACTTC.

V gene TRBV4-3 combines with J gene TRBJ2-7, with D perhaps assigned TRBD1 or TRBD2 (5 bases each). The germline V and J ends were trimmed by 3 bases and 6 bases, with 15 bases remaining between them. The CDR3 sequence is 14 residues long. Germline V gene sequence: CDR1 LGHNA, CDR2 YSLEER. CDR3 in DNA: TGCGCCAGCAGCCAGGACCCGGGTGGGGGCGAGCAGTACTTC. Its translation is CASSQDPGGGEQYF.